This TCR beta chain is drawn from a study of early T cells in non-severe SARS-CoV-2 infection. Study in general: Bulk RNA from unsorted whole blood was sequenced; chains were unpaired.

Individual cDNA molecules were tagged with unique molecular identifiers, the study reported. MiXCR, run by TCRdb on the 5' RACE reads, gives a single entry per CDR3 protein. The sample includes some 30,000 distinct CDR3 sequences, 4.6% of them seen just once. Many counts were recorded for this clonotype. Its antigen is unidentified. Points from the study as a whole: Missing private and CD4 specificities, VDJdb matching favored anti-spike CD8 responses.

The source of this sequence is an adult who was a healthcare worker with PCR-confirmed SARS-CoV-2 infection or an uninfected control (not recorded which). The source material was whole blood.

CDR3: CASSPLPGTGIEKLFF. The CDR3 DNA reads as TGTGCCAGCTCACCTCTCCCCGGGACAGGGATTGAAAAACTGTTTTTT. The rearrangement joins TRBV18 to TRBJ1-4; 9 nucleotides agree with TRBD1. This CDR3 contains 16 residues. J lost 7 bases, V lost 3 bases, and 9 bases had no gene match. The germline CDR1 and CDR2 sequences are KGHSH and LQKENI.